The rows below give T cell receptor beta chains drawn from one sample of a study of cytomegalovirus exposure and HLA in healthy donors. Measured with immunoSEQ multiplex PCR; TCRdb has only the in-frame clones, and not every one. The sample has some 180,000 clones, roughly 82% seen once. Sequencing was performed on PBMCs. The receptors derive from a middle-aged man in good health and CMV-seronegative. Each CDR3 is given with its conserved first and last residue. The D gene is left open where the match is weak. Only part of the rows carry a size: once, few, many, or a class if the clone is expanded.

d_gene,j_gene,abundance,v_gene,CDR3aa,CDR3nt
TRBD1,TRBJ2-2,.,TRBV4-3,CASRGQANTGELFF,TGCGCCAGCAGGGGACAGGCGAACACCGGGGAGCTGTTTTTT
.,TRBJ2-1,.,TRBV6-6,CASSLGSTSYNEQFF,TGTGCCAGCAGCCTCGGGAGTACCTCCTACAATGAGCAGTTCTTC
TRBD1,TRBJ1-1,.,TRBV7-2,CASSFDRATEAFF,TGTGCCAGCAGCTTTGACAGGGCCACTGAAGCTTTCTTT
.,TRBJ2-1,few,TRBV30,CAWSRPGLQNNEQFF,TGTGCCTGGAGTCGGCCGGGACTTCAAAACAATGAGCAGTTCTTC
.,TRBJ2-5,once,TRBV7-2,CASSLGSGKETQYF,TGTGCCAGCAGCTTAGGGTCGGGGAAAGAGACCCAGTACTTC
TRBD2,TRBJ2-1,.,TRBV7-9,CASSLSGGSYNEQFF,TGTGCCAGCAGCTTGAGCGGGGGCTCCTACAATGAGCAGTTCTTC
.,TRBJ1-1,.,TRBV6-5,CASGSGGIEAFF,TGTGCCAGCGGCTCCGGGGGAATTGAAGCTTTCTTT
TRBD1,TRBJ1-1,.,TRBV19,CASREGQGGEAFF,TGTGCCAGTAGAGAGGGACAGGGCGGTGAAGCTTTCTTT
.,TRBJ2-4,.,TRBV5-1,CASSQDGQAVNIQYF,TGCGCCAGCAGCCAAGACGGCCAGGCCGTAAACATTCAGTACTTC
TRBD1,TRBJ1-1,.,TRBV7-3,CASSGDRGLKAFF,TGTGCCAGCAGCGGGGACAGGGGGCTTAAAGCTTTCTTT
.,TRBJ2-5,.,TRBV29-1,CSVEEGGRETQYF,TGCAGCGTTGAAGAGGGGGGTCGAGAGACCCAGTACTTC
.,TRBJ2-1,once,TRBV6-6,CASSYSGDFPGNEQFF,TGTGCCAGCAGTTACTCCGGGGACTTCCCGGGAAATGAGCAGTTCTTC
TRBD1,TRBJ1-5,.,TRBV19,CASQDREHQPQHF,TGTGCCAGTCAGGACAGGGAACATCAGCCCCAGCATTTT
.,TRBJ2-7,.,TRBV6-1,CASSELYSYEQYF,TGTGCCAGCAGTGAATTGTACTCCTACGAGCAGTACTTC